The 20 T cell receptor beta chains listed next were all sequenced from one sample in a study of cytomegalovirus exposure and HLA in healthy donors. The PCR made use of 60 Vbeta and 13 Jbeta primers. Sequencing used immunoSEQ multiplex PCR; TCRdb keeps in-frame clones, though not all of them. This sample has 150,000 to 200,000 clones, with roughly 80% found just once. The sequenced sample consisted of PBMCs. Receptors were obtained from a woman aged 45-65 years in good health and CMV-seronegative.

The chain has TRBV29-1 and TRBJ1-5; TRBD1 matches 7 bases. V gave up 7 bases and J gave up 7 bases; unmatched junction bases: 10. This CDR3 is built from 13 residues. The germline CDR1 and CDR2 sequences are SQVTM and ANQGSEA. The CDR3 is CSGLQGPGQPQHF. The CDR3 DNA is TGCAGCGGGTTACAGGGGCCTGGGCAGCCCCAGCATTTT.

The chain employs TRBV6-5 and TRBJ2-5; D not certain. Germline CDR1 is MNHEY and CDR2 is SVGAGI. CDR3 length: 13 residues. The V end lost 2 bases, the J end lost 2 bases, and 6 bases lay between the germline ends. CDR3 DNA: TGTGCCAGCAGTTACGGCTGGCAAGAGACCCAGTACTTC. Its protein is CASSYGWQETQYF.

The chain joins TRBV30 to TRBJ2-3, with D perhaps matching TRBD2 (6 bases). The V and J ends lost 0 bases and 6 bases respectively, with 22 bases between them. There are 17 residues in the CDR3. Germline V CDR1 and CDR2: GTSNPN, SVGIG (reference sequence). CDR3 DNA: TGTGCCTGGAGTGTACTTTTCGGGGGAGGCCGCGGGGATACGCAGTATTTT. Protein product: CAWSVLFGGGRGDTQYF.

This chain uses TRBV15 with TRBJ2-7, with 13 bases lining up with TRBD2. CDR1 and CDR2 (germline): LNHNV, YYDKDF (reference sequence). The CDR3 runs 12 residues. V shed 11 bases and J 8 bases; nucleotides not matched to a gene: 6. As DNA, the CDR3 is TGTGCCTCGGGACTAGCGGGAATGAAGCAGTACTTC. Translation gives CASGLAGMKQYF.

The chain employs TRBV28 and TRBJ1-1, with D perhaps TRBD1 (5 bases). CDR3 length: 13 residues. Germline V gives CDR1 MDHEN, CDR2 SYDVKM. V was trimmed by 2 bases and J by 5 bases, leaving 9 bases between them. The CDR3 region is CASSLQGGTEAFF. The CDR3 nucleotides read TGTGCCAGCAGTTTACAGGGAGGAACTGAAGCTTTCTTT.

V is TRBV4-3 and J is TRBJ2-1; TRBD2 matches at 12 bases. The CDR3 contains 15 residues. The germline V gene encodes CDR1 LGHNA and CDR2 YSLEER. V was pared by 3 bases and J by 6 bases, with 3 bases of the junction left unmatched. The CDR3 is CASSHRLAGANEQFF. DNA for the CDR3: TGCGCCAGCAGCCACCGACTAGCGGGGGCCAATGAGCAGTTCTTC.

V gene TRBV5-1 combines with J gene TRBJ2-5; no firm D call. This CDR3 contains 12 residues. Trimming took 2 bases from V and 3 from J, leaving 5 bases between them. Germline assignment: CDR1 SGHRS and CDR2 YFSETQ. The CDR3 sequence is CASSFPKETQYF. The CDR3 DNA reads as TGCGCCAGCAGCTTCCCTAAAGAGACCCAGTACTTC.

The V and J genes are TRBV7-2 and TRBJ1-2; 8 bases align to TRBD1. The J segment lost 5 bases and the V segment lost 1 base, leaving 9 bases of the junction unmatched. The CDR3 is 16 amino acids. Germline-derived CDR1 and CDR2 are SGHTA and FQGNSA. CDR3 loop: CASSLGRRGRGYGYTF. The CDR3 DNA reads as TGTGCCAGCAGCTTAGGTCGCAGGGGGCGTGGGTATGGCTACACCTTC.

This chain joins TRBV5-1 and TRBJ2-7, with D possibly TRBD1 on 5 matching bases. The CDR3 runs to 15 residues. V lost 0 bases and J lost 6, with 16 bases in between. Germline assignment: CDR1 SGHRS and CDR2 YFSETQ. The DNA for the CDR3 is TGCGCCAGCAGCTTGGGGACATCATCAACCTCCGAGCAGTACTTC. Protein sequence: CASSLGTSSTSEQYF.

CDR3 in amino acids: CASSTRTSGTDTQYF. CDR3 nucleotides: TGCGCCAGCAGCACCCGGACTAGCGGAACAGATACGCAGTATTTT. The V call is TRBV4-1, the J call TRBJ2-3; 10 nucleotides align to TRBD2. Germline V CDR1 and CDR2: MGHRA, YSYEKL. The ends lost 5 bases at V and 3 bases at J; junction bases unmatched: 5. The CDR3 consists of 15 residues.

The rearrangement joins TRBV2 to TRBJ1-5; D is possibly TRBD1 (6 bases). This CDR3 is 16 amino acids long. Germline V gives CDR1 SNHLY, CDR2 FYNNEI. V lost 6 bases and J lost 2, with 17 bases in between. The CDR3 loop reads CASSKTRTVGNQPQHF. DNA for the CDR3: TGTGCCAGCAGCAAGACGCGGACAGTGGGCAATCAGCCCCAGCATTTT.

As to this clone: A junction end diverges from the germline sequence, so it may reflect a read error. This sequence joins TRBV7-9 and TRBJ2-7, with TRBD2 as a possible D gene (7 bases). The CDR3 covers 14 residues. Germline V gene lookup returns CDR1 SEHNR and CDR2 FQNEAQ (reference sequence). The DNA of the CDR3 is TGTTCCAGCAGCGACGGGGGGCTCTCCTACGAGCAGTACTTC. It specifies CSSSDGGLSYEQYF.

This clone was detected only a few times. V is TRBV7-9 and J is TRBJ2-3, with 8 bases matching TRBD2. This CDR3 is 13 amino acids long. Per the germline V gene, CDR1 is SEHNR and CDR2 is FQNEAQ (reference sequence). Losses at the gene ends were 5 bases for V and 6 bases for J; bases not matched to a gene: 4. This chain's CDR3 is CASSVTSVDTQYF. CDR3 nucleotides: TGTGCCAGCAGCGTGACTAGCGTTGATACGCAGTATTTT.

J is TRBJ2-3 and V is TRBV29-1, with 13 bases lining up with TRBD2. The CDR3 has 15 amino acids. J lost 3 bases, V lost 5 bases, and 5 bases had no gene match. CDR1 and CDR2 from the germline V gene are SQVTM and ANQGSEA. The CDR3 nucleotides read TGCAGCGTTATACTAGCGGGAGGGCCAACAGATACGCAGTATTTT. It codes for CSVILAGGPTDTQYF.

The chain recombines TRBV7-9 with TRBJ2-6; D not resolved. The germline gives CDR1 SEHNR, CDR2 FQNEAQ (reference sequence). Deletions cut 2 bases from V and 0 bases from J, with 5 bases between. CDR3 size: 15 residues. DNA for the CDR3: TGTGCCAGCAGCTTACGTAGCTCTGGGGCCAACGTCCTGACTTTC. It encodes CASSLRSSGANVLTF.

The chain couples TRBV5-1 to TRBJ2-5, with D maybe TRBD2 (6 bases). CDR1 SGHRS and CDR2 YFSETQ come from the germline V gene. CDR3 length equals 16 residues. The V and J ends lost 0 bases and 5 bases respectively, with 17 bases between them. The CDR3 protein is CASSLGAIDGSETQYF. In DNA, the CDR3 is TGCGCCAGCAGCTTGGGGGCGATAGACGGGAGTGAGACCCAGTACTTC.

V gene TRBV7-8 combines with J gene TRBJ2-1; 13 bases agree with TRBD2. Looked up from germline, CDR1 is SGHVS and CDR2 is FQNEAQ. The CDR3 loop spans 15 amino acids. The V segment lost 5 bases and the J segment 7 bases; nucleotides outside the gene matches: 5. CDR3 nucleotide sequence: TGTGCCAGCAGCAGGACTAGCGGGAGTGGAAATGAGCAGTTCTTC. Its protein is CASSRTSGSGNEQFF.

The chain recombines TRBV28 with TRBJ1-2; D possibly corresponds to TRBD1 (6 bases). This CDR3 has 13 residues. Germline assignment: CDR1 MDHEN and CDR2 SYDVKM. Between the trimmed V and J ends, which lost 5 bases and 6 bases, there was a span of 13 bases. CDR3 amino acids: CASSPPTGDGYTF. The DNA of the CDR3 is TGTGCCAGCAGTCCGCCGACAGGCGATGGCTACACCTTC.

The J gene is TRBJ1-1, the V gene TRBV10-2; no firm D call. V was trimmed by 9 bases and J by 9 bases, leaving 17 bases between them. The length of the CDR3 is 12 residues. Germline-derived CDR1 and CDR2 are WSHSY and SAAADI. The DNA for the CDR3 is TGCGCCAGTCGGTTCGGGGATGATAAAGCTTTCTTT. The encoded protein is CASRFGDDKAFF.

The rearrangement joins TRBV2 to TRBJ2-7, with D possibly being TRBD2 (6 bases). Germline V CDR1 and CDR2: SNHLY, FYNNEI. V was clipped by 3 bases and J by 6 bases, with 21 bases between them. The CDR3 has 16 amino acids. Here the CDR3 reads CASSDPRSTGVGEQYF. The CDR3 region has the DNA TGTGCCAGCAGTGACCCCCGGTCGACGGGAGTGGGCGAGCAGTACTTC.